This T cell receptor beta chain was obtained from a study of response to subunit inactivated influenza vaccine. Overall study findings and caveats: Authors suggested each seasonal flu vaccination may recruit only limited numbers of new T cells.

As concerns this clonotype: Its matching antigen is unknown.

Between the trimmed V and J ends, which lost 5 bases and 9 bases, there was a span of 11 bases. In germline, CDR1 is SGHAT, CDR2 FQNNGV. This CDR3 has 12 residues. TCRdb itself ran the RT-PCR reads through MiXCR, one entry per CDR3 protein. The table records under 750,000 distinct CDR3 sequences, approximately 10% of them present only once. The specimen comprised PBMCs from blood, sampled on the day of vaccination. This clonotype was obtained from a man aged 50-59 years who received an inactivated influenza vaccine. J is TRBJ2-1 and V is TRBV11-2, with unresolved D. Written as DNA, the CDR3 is TGTGCCAGCAGCCAGGTCGCTGGTGAGCAGTTCTTC. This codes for CASSQVAGEQFF. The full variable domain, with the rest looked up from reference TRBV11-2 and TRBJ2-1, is EAGVAQSPRYKIIEKRQSVAFWCNPISGHATLYWYQQILGQGPKLLIQFQNNGVVDDSQLPKDRFSAERLKGVDSTLKIQPAKLEDSAVYLCASSQVAGEQFFGPGTRLTVL.